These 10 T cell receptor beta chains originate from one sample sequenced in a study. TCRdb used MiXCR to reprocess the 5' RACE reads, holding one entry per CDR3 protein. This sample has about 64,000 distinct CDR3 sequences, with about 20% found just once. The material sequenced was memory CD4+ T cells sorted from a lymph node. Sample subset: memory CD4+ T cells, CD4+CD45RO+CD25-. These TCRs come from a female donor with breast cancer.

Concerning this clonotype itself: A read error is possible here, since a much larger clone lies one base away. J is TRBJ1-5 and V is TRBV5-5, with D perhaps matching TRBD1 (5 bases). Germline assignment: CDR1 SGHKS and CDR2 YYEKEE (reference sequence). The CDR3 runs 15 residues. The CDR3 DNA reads TGTGCCAGCAGCCGCCAGGGTGGAAGCAGTCAGCCCCAGCATTTT. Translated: CASSRQGGSSQPQHF.

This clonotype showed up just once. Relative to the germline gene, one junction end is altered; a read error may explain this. The CDR3 spells CVSSYSLTSGRYEQYF. In nucleotides, the CDR3 is TGTGTCAGCAGTTACTCCTTGACTAGCGGGAGGTACGAGCAGTACTTC. The chain is built from TRBV6-6 and TRBJ2-7, with 13 bases identical to TRBD2. Germline V CDR1 and CDR2: MNHNY, SVGAGI (reference sequence). CDR3 size: 16 residues.

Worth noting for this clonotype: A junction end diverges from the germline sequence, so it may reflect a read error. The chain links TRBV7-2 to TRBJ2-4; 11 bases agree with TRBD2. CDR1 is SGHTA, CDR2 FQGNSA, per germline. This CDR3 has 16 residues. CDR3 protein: CASSGLGTSGRNVQYF. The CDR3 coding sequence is TGTGCCAGCAGCGGCCTGGGGACTAGCGGAAGAAACGTTCAGTACTTC.

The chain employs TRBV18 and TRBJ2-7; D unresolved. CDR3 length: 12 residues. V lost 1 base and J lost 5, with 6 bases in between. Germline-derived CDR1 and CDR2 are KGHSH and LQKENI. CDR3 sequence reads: CASSPRRHEQYF. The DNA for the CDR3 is TGTGCCAGCTCACCACGACGCCACGAGCAGTACTTC.

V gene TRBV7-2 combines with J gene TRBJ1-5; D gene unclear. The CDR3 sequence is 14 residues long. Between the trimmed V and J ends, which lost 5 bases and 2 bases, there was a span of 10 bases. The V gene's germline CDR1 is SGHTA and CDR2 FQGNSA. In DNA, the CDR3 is TGTGCCAGCAGCCCGAAAGAGGGCAATCAGCCCCAGCATTTT. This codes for CASSPKEGNQPQHF.

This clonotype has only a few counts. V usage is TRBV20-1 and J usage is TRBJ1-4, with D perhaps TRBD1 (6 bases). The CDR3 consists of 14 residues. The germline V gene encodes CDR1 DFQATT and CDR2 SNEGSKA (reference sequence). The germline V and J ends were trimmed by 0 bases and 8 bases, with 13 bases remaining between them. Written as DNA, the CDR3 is TGCAGTGCTAGAGAGGGGGCAGGAAGCGAAAAACTGTTTTTT. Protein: CSAREGAGSEKLFF.

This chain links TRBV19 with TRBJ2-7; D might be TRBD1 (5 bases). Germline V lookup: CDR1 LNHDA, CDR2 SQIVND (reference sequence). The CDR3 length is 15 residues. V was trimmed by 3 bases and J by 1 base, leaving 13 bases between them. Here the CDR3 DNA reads TGTGCCAGTAGTATTAGGAGTCAGGGTTCCTACGAGCAGTACTTC. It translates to CASSIRSQGSYEQYF. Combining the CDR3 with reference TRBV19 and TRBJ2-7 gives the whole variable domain DGGITQSPKYLFRKEGQNVTLSCEQNLNHDAMYWYRQDPGQGLRLIYYSQIVNDFQKGDIAEGYSVSREKKESFPLTVTSAQKNPTAFYLCASSIRSQGSYEQYFGPGTRLTVT.

DNA of the CDR3: TGTGCCATCAGTGACAGTCTGGGAAATCAGCCCCAGCATTTT. It encodes CAISDSLGNQPQHF. The chain couples TRBV10-3 to TRBJ1-5, with D uncertain. Germline CDR1 reads ENHRY; CDR2 reads SYGVKD. The CDR3 is made up of 14 amino acids. Trimming cost V 3 bases and J 4 bases, with 10 bases left between them.

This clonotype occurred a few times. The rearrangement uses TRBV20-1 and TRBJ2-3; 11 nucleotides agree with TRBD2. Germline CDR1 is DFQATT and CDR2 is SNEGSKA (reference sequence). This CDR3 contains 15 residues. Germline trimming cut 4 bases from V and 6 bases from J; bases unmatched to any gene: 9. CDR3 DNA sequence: TGCAGTGCTATCGGTCAGACTAGCGGGATGGATACGCAGTATTTT. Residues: CSAIGQTSGMDTQYF.

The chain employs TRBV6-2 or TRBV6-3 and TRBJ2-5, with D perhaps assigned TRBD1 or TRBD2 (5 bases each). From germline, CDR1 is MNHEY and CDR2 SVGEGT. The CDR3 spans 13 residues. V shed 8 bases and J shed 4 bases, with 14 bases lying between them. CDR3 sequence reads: CASGGRDGETQYF. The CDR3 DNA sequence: TGTGCCAGCGGGGGAAGGGATGGAGAGACCCAGTACTTC.